Presented here are 19 T cell receptor beta chains from one specimen sequenced in a study of blood T cell repertoires in COVID-19. The method was immunoSEQ multiplex PCR; TCRdb's version includes in-frame clones alone and lacks a portion of them. The sample has approximately 150,000 clones, around 87% seen once; the top ten hold around 38%. The sample consisted of peripheral blood. Every receptor here comes from a middle-aged man who had recovered from COVID-19.

The chain joins TRBV5-8 to TRBJ1-2; D remains unclear. The length of the CDR3 is 13 residues. The germline V gene has CDR1 SGHTS and CDR2 YDEGEE. V was trimmed by 0 bases and J by 3 bases, leaving 6 bases between them. The CDR3 region has the DNA TGTGCCAGCAGCTTGGACGGAGACTATGGCTACACCTTC. This codes for CASSLDGDYGYTF.

This clone was picked up many times. The chain is built from TRBV18 and TRBJ1-1; D ambiguous. The CDR3 extends over 14 amino acids. The ends were cut back, 2 bases at V and 1 base at J, with 8 bases in the middle. The germline gives CDR1 KGHSH, CDR2 LQKENI. The DNA of the CDR3 is TGTGCCAGCTCACCAACAGTTGGGAACACTGAAGCTTTCTTT. It yields the protein CASSPTVGNTEAFF.

The chain has TRBV6-6 and TRBJ1-5; 7 bases map to TRBD1. This CDR3 has 15 amino acids. Losses at the gene ends were 6 bases for V and 4 bases for J; bases not matched to a gene: 9. The germline gives CDR1 MNHNY, CDR2 SVGAGI (reference sequence). The CDR3 DNA reads as TGTGCCAGCAGGGACATCGGGACAGCTAATCAGCCCCAGCATTTT. It yields the protein CASRDIGTANQPQHF.

V is TRBV15 and J is TRBJ2-6, with TRBD1 matching over 9 bases. V shed 2 bases and J 0 bases; nucleotides not matched to a gene: 5. The germline V gene encodes CDR1 LNHNV and CDR2 YYDKDF (reference sequence). The CDR3 runs to 18 residues. The CDR3 nucleotides read TGTGCCACCAGCAGATTGGGACAGGGAGTCTCTGGGGCCAACGTCCTGACTTTC. Protein product: CATSRLGQGVSGANVLTF.

The gene calls are TRBV19 and TRBJ2-5; a weak D match, TRBD2 (5 bases). Germline CDR1 is LNHDA and CDR2 is SQIVND (reference sequence). Trimming removed 4 bases from V and 5 bases from J, with 14 bases in between. The CDR3 extends over 14 amino acids. In DNA, the CDR3 is TGTGCCAGTAGTAGGGGAATGGGCGGGGAGACCCAGTACTTC. Its translation is CASSRGMGGETQYF.

The chain carries TRBV18 and TRBJ1-2, with 8 nucleotides matching TRBD1. Losses at the gene ends were 4 bases for V and 0 bases for J; bases not matched to a gene: 7. In germline, CDR1 is KGHSH, CDR2 LQKENI. This CDR3 region has 16 residues. The CDR3 here is CASSQPGTGPNYGYTF. CDR3 nucleotide sequence: TGTGCCAGCTCACAACCCGGGACAGGACCTAACTATGGCTACACCTTC.

The chain has TRBV2 and TRBJ1-4; 10 positions match TRBD1. The V segment lost 6 bases and the J segment 0 bases; nucleotides outside the gene matches: 4. Germline CDR1 reads SNHLY; CDR2 reads FYNNEI. This CDR3 has 16 residues. The CDR3 reads CASSRDRGSTNEKLFF. As DNA, the CDR3 is TGTGCCAGCAGCCGGGACAGGGGTTCAACTAATGAAAAACTGTTTTTT.

J is TRBJ2-7 and V is TRBV5-6, with a possible D match to TRBD2 (5 bases). Per the germline V gene, CDR1 is SGHDT and CDR2 is YYEEEE. The V and J ends lost 4 bases and 1 base respectively, with 12 bases between them. The CDR3 loop spans 14 amino acids. CDR3 DNA: TGTGCCAGCAGCACGAGTGGGAGTTCCTACGAGCAGTACTTC. This codes for CASSTSGSSYEQYF.

This clone turned up a few times. The chain couples TRBV2 to TRBJ1-2; TRBD1 agrees at 10 bases. Germline CDR1 is SNHLY and CDR2 is FYNNEI. The CDR3 loop spans 16 amino acids. Trimming at V came to 6 bases and at J to 4 bases, leaving 11 bases not matched to a gene. The CDR3 bases are TGTGCCAGCAGCCCGACCGGGACAGGGGCCGCCTATGGCTACACCTTC. It codes for CASSPTGTGAAYGYTF.

This clone was seen once. V gene TRBV6-2 or TRBV6-3 combines with J gene TRBJ1-5; 9 nucleotides match TRBD1. Germline values: CDR1 MNHEY, CDR2 SVGEGT. The CDR3 totals 15 residues. With V trimmed by 2 bases and J by 4 bases, 3 bases remained unmatched. The CDR3 nucleotides are TGTGCCAGCAGTTACGGGGGGACAGGGAATCAGCCCCAGCATTTT. Protein product: CASSYGGTGNQPQHF.

The chain links TRBV29-1 to TRBJ2-3; 10 bases are shared with TRBD2. The CDR3 length is 16 residues. V lost 2 bases to trimming and J lost 1 base; unmatched junction nucleotides: 6. Germline assignment: CDR1 SQVTM and CDR2 ANQGSEA. The CDR3 protein is CSVESGGGFGTDTQYF. The CDR3 nucleotides are TGCAGCGTTGAAAGCGGGGGGGGTTTCGGCACAGATACGCAGTATTTT.

The rearrangement links TRBV2 to TRBJ2-7; D not certain. Per the germline V gene, CDR1 is SNHLY and CDR2 is FYNNEI. The CDR3 has 13 residues. Trimming took off 7 bases at V and 0 bases at J, with 10 bases between the two ends. CDR3 residues: CASNYLSSYEQYF. CDR3 bases: TGTGCCAGCAATTACCTAAGCTCCTACGAGCAGTACTTC.

The V gene is TRBV5-1, the J gene TRBJ2-3; TRBD1 might be the D (5 bases). V was shortened by 0 bases and J by 2 bases, with 7 bases between the two germline ends. CDR1 is SGHRS and CDR2 is YFSETQ in the germline V gene. This CDR3 has 14 amino acids. The CDR3 loop is CASSLGQPTDTQYF. The CDR3 DNA sequence: TGCGCCAGCAGCTTGGGACAGCCCACAGATACGCAGTATTTT.

The V gene is TRBV6-1, the J gene TRBJ2-1; TRBD1 matches 10 bases. Trimming removed 1 base from V and 2 bases from J; junction bases left unmatched: 5. Germline assignment: CDR1 MNHNS and CDR2 SASEGT. This CDR3 has 17 amino acids. The CDR3 loop is CASSEGGQGPPYNEQFF. CDR3 nucleotides: TGTGCCAGCAGTGAAGGGGGACAGGGGCCGCCCTACAATGAGCAGTTCTTC.

V usage is TRBV5-4 and J usage is TRBJ1-1; TRBD1 aligns across 7 bases. V trimming: 4 bases; J trimming: 3 bases; junction bases outside the gene matches: 3. Germline values: CDR1 SGHNT, CDR2 YYREEE (reference sequence). The CDR3 runs to 13 residues. CDR3: CASSGGTDTEAFF. The CDR3 DNA reads TGTGCCAGCAGCGGAGGGACAGACACTGAAGCTTTCTTT.

The rearrangement links TRBV28 to TRBJ2-2; a weak D match, TRBD1 (7 bases). CDR3 size: 16 residues. Germline CDR1 is MDHEN and CDR2 is SYDVKM. Trimming took off 3 bases at V and 6 bases at J, with 17 bases between the two ends. CDR3 nucleotides: TGTGCCAGCAGTTTCCCCCGGACAGGAGGGGCCGGGGAGCTGTTTTTT. This codes for CASSFPRTGGAGELFF. Based on the CDR3 plus reference TRBV28 and TRBJ2-2, the full variable domain is DVKVTQSSRYLVKRTGEKVFLECVQDMDHENMFWYRQDPGLGLRLIYFSYDVKMKEKGDIPEGYSVSREKKERFSLILESASTNQTSMYLCASSFPRTGGAGELFFGEGSRLTVL.

The CDR3 nucleotides read TGTGCCATCAGTGATGTTGACAGGGGAGACTATGGCTACACCTTC. It translates to CAISDVDRGDYGYTF. The chain combines TRBV10-3 with TRBJ1-2; 8 nucleotides align to TRBD1. Germline V lookup: CDR1 ENHRY, CDR2 SYGVKD. This CDR3 is 15 amino acids long. J gave up 3 bases and V 3 bases, and 6 bases lay outside the gene matches.

The V and J genes are TRBV24-1 and TRBJ2-5; D is ambiguous. Germline values: CDR1 KGHDR, CDR2 SFDVKD. The CDR3 covers 13 residues. With 4 bases removed from V and 1 base from J, the gap between germline ends came to 6 bases. CDR3 nucleotide sequence: TGTGCCACCAGTGAGGGCAGCCAAGAGACCCAGTACTTC. Its translation is CATSEGSQETQYF.

This chain links TRBV27 with TRBJ2-1; 14 bases fit TRBD2. After removal of 4 bases from V and 7 bases from J, the junction contained 3 bases not matched to a gene. This CDR3 spans 15 amino acids. Per the germline V gene, CDR1 is MNHEY and CDR2 is SMNVEV (reference sequence). CDR3 region: CASSSGLAGVNEQFF. DNA for the CDR3: TGTGCCAGCAGTTCGGGACTAGCGGGGGTAAATGAGCAGTTCTTC.